One TCR beta chain is described in this entry. Its specificity is not known. In the PCR, 60 Vbeta and 13 Jbeta primers were used. Data came from immunoSEQ multiplex PCR; TCRdb stores just in-frame clones and leaves some out. The sample lists under 150,000 clones, 85% to 90% occurring once. The entry originates in a study of cytomegalovirus exposure and HLA in healthy donors. Points from the study as a whole: CMV serostatus was the only immune exposure information that was available. Sequencing depth across donors, presence/absence analyses assumed, was roughly uniform.

The sequencing input was PBMCs. This receptor was obtained from a woman aged 25-40 years in good health and CMV-seropositive.

The CDR3 region has the DNA TGCGCCAGCAGCTACGGGACAAGCACAGATACGCAGTATTTT. Encoded protein: CASSYGTSTDTQYF. The chain uses TRBV5-1 and TRBJ2-3; D is perhaps TRBD1 (6 bases). The CDR3 sequence is 14 residues long. Germline V gives CDR1 SGHRS, CDR2 YFSETQ. V lost 3 bases and J 0 bases, leaving 8 bases between the germline ends.